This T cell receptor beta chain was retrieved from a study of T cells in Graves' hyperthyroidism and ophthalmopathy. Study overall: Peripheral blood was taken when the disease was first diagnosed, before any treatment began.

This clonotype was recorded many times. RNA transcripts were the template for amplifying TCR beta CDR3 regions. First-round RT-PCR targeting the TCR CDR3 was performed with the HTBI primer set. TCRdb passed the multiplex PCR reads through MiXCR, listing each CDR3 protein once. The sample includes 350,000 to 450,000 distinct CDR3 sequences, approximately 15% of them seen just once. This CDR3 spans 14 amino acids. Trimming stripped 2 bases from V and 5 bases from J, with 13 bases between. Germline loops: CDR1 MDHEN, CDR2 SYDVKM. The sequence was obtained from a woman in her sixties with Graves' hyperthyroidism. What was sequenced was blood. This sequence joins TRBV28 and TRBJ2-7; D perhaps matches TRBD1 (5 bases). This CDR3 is CASSLEGRAHEQYF. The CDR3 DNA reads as TGTGCCAGCAGTTTAGAAGGCAGGGCACACGAGCAGTACTTC.